What follows are 15 T cell receptor beta chains derived from one specimen sequenced in a study of T cell responses to AZD1222 COVID-19 vaccine. The table came from immunoSEQ multiplex PCR; TCRdb's copy has only in-frame clones and leaves some out. Altogether around 140,000 clones are present, roughly 89% being singletons, with the ten largest covering roughly 1.7%. The source material was peripheral blood, sampled 28 days after the second AZD1222 dose. Every receptor here comes from an adult who received the AZD1222 COVID-19 vaccine.

J is TRBJ1-3 and V is TRBV11-2; D not certain. V was clipped by 1 base and J by 0 bases, with 4 bases between them. The CDR3 totals 14 residues. From germline, CDR1 is SGHAT and CDR2 FQNNGV. The CDR3 is CASSLGLSGNTIYF. Here the CDR3 DNA reads TGTGCCAGCAGCTTAGGGCTCTCTGGAAACACCATATATTTT.

The chain combines TRBV4-3 with TRBJ2-1; perhaps TRBD2 as D (6 bases). This CDR3 contains 15 residues. CDR1 and CDR2 from the germline V gene are LGHNA and YSLEER. V dropped 0 bases and J dropped 2 bases, with 8 bases sitting between them. CDR3 DNA: TGCGCCAGCAGCCAAGAAAAGCGGGCCTACAATGAGCAGTTCTTC. Amino acid sequence: CASSQEKRAYNEQFF.

The rearrangement joins TRBV7-6 to TRBJ2-5; TRBD2 matches at 8 bases. The CDR3 length is 11 residues. J lost 8 bases, V lost 9 bases, and 5 bases had no gene match. Germline V gene sequence: CDR1 SGHVS, CDR2 FNYEAQ. The CDR3 DNA sequence: TGTGCCAGTCGGGAGGGTGCAACCCAGTACTTC. It translates to CASREGATQYF.

A word on this clone: Other DNA sequences in this sample translate to the same CDR3. The chain combines TRBV18 with TRBJ1-1, with a tentative D call TRBD1 (5 bases). The CDR3 runs 14 residues. Germline-derived CDR1 and CDR2 are KGHSH and LQKENI. V gave up 0 bases and J gave up 1 base, with 6 bases separating them. The CDR3 loop is CASSPPGGNTEAFF. The CDR3 DNA sequence: TGTGCCAGCTCACCACCGGGGGGGAACACTGAAGCTTTCTTT.

This clone occurred a few times. This chain uses TRBV4-2 with TRBJ2-5, with D hard to call. Germline values: CDR1 LGHNA, CDR2 YNFKEQ. This CDR3 contains 14 residues. V lost 4 bases, J lost 1 base, and 10 bases lay in between. CDR3 residues: CASSPKGIQETQYF. Written as DNA, the CDR3 is TGTGCCAGCAGCCCGAAGGGTATCCAAGAGACCCAGTACTTC.

V is TRBV5-1 and J is TRBJ1-4; D possibly corresponds to TRBD1 (5 bases). The CDR3 is made up of 14 amino acids. The germline V and J ends were trimmed by 3 bases and 4 bases, with 10 bases remaining between them. Germline V lookup: CDR1 SGHRS, CDR2 YFSETQ. In DNA form, the CDR3 reads TGCGCCAGCAGCTCAGGGCTAGATAATGAAAAACTGTTTTTT. Encoded protein: CASSSGLDNEKLFF.

The genes are TRBV11-3 and TRBJ1-1; 9 bases are shared with TRBD1. The germline V gene has CDR1 SGHNT and CDR2 YENEEA. The CDR3 has 16 amino acids. V lost 1 base to trimming and J lost 0 bases; unmatched junction nucleotides: 3. CDR3 DNA sequence: TGTGCCAGCAGCTTAGTCGGACAGGGGCTGAACACTGAAGCTTTCTTT. It codes for CASSLVGQGLNTEAFF.

A few counts support this clone. V and J are TRBV5-4 and TRBJ1-6; D is undetermined. The CDR3 is 15 amino acids. Trimming cost V 0 bases and J 7 bases, with 11 bases left between them. Germline V lookup: CDR1 SGHNT, CDR2 YYREEE (reference sequence). The chain's CDR3 is CASSLAVTENSPLHF. CDR3 bases: TGTGCCAGCAGCTTGGCCGTAACAGAAAATTCACCCCTCCACTTT.

J is TRBJ2-7 and V is TRBV27; D is unresolved. Germline CDR1 and CDR2: MNHEY and SMNVEV (reference sequence). The V end lost 3 bases, the J end lost 3 bases, and 12 bases lay between the germline ends. The CDR3 spans 14 residues. Here the CDR3 reads CASSFTSGLYEQYF. In nucleotides, the CDR3 is TGTGCCAGCAGTTTCACCAGTGGTCTCTACGAGCAGTACTTC.

The chain uses TRBV5-4 and TRBJ1-2, with D possibly being TRBD1 (6 bases). Trimming took off 6 bases at V and 2 bases at J, with 8 bases between the two ends. The germline V gene encodes CDR1 SGHNT and CDR2 YYREEE (reference sequence). The CDR3 has 12 amino acids. The CDR3 spells CASTTGNYGYTF. The CDR3 coding sequence is TGTGCCAGCACTACAGGGAACTATGGCTACACCTTC. Full variable domain (remainder filled in from reference TRBV5-4 and TRBJ1-2): ETGVTQSPTHLIKTRGQQVTLRCSSQSGHNTVSWYQQALGQGPQFIFQYYREEENGRGNFPPRFSGLQFPNYSSELNVNALELDDSALYLCASTTGNYGYTFGSGTRLTVV.

About this clone: An end of the junction does not agree with germline; a read error may underlie this. The chain is built from TRBV7-8 and TRBJ2-4; unclear D gene. The V gene's germline CDR1 is SGHVS and CDR2 FQNEAQ. CDR3 size: 13 residues. The CDR3 sequence: CASSLAGSGTADF. CDR3 sequence (DNA): TGTGCCAGCAGCTTAGCCGGATCGGGCACGGCGGACTTC. Filled out from reference TRBV7-8 and TRBJ2-4, the complete variable domain reads GAGVSQSPRYKVAKRGQDVALRCDPISGHVSLFWYQQALGQGPEFLTYFQNEAQLDKSGLPSDRFFAERPEGSVSTLKIQRTQQEDSAVYLCASSLAGSGTADFGAGTRLSVL.

The rearrangement links TRBV28 to TRBJ1-2; D is ambiguous. Germline assignment: CDR1 MDHEN and CDR2 SYDVKM. CDR3 length: 10 amino acids. The V end lost 7 bases, the J end lost 7 bases, and 7 bases lay between the germline ends. CDR3 in amino acids: CASKSGGYTF. Here the CDR3 DNA reads TGTGCCAGCAAGTCCGGTGGCTACACCTTC.

This clone has just a few counts. The chain employs TRBV4-1 and TRBJ2-2; D is unclear. CDR3 length: 15 residues. CDR1 is MGHRA and CDR2 is YSYEKL in the germline V gene. Trimming left V 2 bases short and J 2 bases short, with 9 bases between. CDR3 sequence reads: CASSQNTDNTGELFF. CDR3 nucleotide sequence: TGCGCCAGCAGCCAAAATACGGACAACACCGGGGAGCTGTTTTTT.

This clone appeared a single time. The chain recombines TRBV6-2 or TRBV6-3 with TRBJ2-7, with 8 bases that match TRBD1. Germline CDR1 is MNHEY and CDR2 is SVGEGT. The J segment lost 1 base and the V segment lost 5 bases, leaving 13 bases of the junction unmatched. The CDR3 runs to 17 residues. The CDR3 reads CASSHRGQGSPSYEQYF. Here the CDR3 DNA reads TGTGCCAGCAGTCACAGAGGACAGGGTTCACCATCCTACGAGCAGTACTTC.

The V and J genes are TRBV4-2 and TRBJ2-1; D gene unclear. V lost 0 bases to trimming and J lost 3 bases, with 9 bases between them. Germline lookup yields CDR1 LGHNA and CDR2 YNFKEQ. The CDR3 sequence is 15 residues long. The CDR3 sequence: CASSQEATLYNEQFF. The CDR3 DNA reads TGTGCCAGCAGCCAAGAGGCAACTCTCTACAATGAGCAGTTCTTC.